This T cell receptor beta chain was observed in a study of tumor and adjacent non-tumor tissue in lung cancer. The library came from three nested PCR rounds adapted from ARM-PCR protocols. A single record per CDR3 protein comes from TCRdb applying MiXCR to the multiplex PCR reads. The sample shows more than 75,000 distinct CDR3 sequences, around two thirds of them seen only once. This clonotype was observed a single time. Its antigen is undetermined. Germline and junction disagree at one end, which may indicate a read error. Germline CDR1 reads DFQATT; CDR2 reads SNEGSKA (reference sequence). CDR3 size: 14 residues. Regarding the study as a whole: Tumor repertoires had a smaller top 100 clone share than normal lung. Significantly higher TCR diversity was found in tumor than normal lung.

The template was RNA from unsorted bulk tissue. The sequence came from a woman in her sixties or seventies with non-small cell lung cancer. The sequenced material came from lung tumor tissue. This chain uses TRBV20-1 with TRBJ2-5; 9 bases match TRBD2. The CDR3 DNA reads as TGCAGTGCTTGGAAGACTAGCGGACAAGAGACTCAGTACTTC. Amino acid sequence: CSAWKTSGQETQYF.